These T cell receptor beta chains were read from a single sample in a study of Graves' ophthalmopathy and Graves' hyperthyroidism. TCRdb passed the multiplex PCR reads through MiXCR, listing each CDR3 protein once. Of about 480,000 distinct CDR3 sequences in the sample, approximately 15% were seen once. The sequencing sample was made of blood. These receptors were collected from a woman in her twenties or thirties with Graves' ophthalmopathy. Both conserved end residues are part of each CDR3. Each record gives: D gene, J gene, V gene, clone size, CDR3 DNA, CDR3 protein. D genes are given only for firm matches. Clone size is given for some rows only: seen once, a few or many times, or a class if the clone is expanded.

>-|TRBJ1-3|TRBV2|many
TGTGCCACAAAGCCTTTCCGGAACACCATATATTTT
CATKPFRNTIYF
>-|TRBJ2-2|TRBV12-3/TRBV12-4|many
TGTGCCAGCAGCACCCTATTCGCAGGGAACACCGGGGAGCTGTTTTTT
CASSTLFAGNTGELFF
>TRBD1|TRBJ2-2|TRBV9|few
TGTGCCAGCAGCGTGGACGACAGGGGTGGTACCGGGGAGCTGTTTTTT
CASSVDDRGGTGELFF
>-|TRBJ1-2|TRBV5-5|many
TGTGCCAGCAGCTTCGCCGGAGGGGGGGGAGCTGATGGCTACACCTTC
CASSFAGGGGADGYTF
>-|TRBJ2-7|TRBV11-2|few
TGTGCCAGCAGCTTAGCCAGGAGAACCTACGAGCAGTACTTC
CASSLARRTYEQYF
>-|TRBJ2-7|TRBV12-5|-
TGTGCTAGTGCCCGCTACGAGCAGTACTTC
CASARYEQYF
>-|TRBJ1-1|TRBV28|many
TGTGCCAGCAGGACGCCGCGCACTGAAGCTTTCTTT
CASRTPRTEAFF
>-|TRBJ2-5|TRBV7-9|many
TGTGCCAGCAGCTTTCTTGGCTCCTGGGAACAAGAGACCCAGTACTTC
CASSFLGSWEQETQYF
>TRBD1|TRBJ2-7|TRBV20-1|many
TGCAGTGCTAGACAGACAGGGGGACGATGGGAGCAGTACTTC
CSARQTGGRWEQYF
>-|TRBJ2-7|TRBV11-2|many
TGTGCCAGCAGCTTAGTTCCGGGCTCCCCTCCGCCGGACTTC
CASSLVPGSPPPDF
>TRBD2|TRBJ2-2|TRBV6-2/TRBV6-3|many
TGTGCCAGCAGTTACCCACCCTACTATAGCGGGAGACGGGCCGGGGAGCTGTTTTTT
CASSYPPYYSGRRAGELFF
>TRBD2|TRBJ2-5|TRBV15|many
TGTGCCACCAGCAGAGGCCCCCGGGGGGGGGTTCTTGCACAAGAGACCCAGTACTTC
CATSRGPRGGVLAQETQYF
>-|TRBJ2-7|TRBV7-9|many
TGTGCCAGCAGCCGACAGAGCTCCTACGAGCAGTACTTC
CASSRQSSYEQYF
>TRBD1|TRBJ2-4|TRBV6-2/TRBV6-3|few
TGTGCCAGCAGTCCCTACCCGGACAGGCGCGGCATTCAGTACTTC
CASSPYPDRRGIQYF
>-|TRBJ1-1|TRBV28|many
TGTGCCAGCAGTCGTGGGGCTAGGGAAGCTTTCTTT
CASSRGAREAFF
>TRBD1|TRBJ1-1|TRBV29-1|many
TGCAGCACCGAACAGGGGGTAGGAACTGAAGCTTTCTTT
CSTEQGVGTEAFF
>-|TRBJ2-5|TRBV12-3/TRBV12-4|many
TGTGCCAGCAGTTTTGGTCTGATCCAAGAGACCCAGTACTTC
CASSFGLIQETQYF
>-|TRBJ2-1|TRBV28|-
TGTGCCAGCAGAATCCTTACCCTTACAGGGATCGATGAGCAGTTCTTC
CASRILTLTGIDEQFF
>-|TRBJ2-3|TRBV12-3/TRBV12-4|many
TGTGCCAGCAGCCGTGAGTACAGCACAGATACGCAGTATTTT
CASSREYSTDTQYF
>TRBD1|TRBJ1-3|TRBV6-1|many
TGTGCCAGCTTGGGACAGGCGGTCTCTGGAAACACCATATATTTT
CASLGQAVSGNTIYF
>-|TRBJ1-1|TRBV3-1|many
TGTGCCAGCAGCGTAGCTACGAACACTGAAGCTTTCTTT
CASSVATNTEAFF
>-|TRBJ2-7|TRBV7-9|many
TGTGCCAGCAGCCATACAGGCGAGCAGTACTTC
CASSHTGEQYF
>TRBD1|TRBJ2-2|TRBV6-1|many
TGTGCCAGCAGTGGCCGGACAGGGACAACCCAATCGAACACCGGGGAGCTGTTTTTT
CASSGRTGTTQSNTGELFF
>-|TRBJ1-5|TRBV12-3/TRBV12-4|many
TGTGCCAGCAGTTTTAACAGGGCCGACTATAGCAATCAGCCCCAGCATTTT
CASSFNRADYSNQPQHF
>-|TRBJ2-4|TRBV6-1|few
TGTGCCAGCAGTGAAGCTTCCAGGGTGATGGGAAACATTAAGTACTTC
CASSEASRVMGNIKYF
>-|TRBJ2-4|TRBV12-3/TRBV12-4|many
TGTGCCAGCAGTTCCAATCCTCGGTACTTC
CASSSNPRYF
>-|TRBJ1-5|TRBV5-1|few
TGCGCCAGCAGCTGGGGCGGTTCGGGCAATCAGCCCCAGCATTTT
CASSWGGSGNQPQHF
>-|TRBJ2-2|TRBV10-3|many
TGTGCCAACGGCAGGTCTCAGGCCGGGGAGCTGTTTTTT
CANGRSQAGELFF
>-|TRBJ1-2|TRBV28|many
TGTTCCCGCTATGGCTACACCTTC
CSRYGYTF
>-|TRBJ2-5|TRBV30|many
TGTGCCTGGAATGGAGACAAAGGGGCCCAGTACTTC
CAWNGDKGAQYF
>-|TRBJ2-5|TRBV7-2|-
TGTGCCAGCAGACAAACAGCTTTCCAAGAGACCCAGTACTTC
CASRQTAFQETQYF
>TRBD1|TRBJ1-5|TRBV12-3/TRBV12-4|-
TGTGCCAGCAGTTTTATCATTCCGGGACAGGGTTATAGCAATCAGCCCCAGCATTTT
CASSFIIPGQGYSNQPQHF
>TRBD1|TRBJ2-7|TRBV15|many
TGTGCCACCAGCAGACCCCGTCCGGTTGGCAGGGGGTCCTACGAGCAGTACTTC
CATSRPRPVGRGSYEQYF
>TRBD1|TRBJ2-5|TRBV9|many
TGTGCCAGCAGCGCTCGACAGGGTGTCTCAGAGACCCAGTACTTC
CASSARQGVSETQYF
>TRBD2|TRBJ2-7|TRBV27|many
TGTGCCAGCGGGCACGGTGCCGGGAGGGAGCAGTACTTC
CASGHGAGREQYF
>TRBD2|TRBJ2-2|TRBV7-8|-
TGTGCCAGCAGATTCCGGGGGGCGAACACCGGGGAGCTGTTTTTT
CASRFRGANTGELFF
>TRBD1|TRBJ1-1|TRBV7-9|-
TGTGCCAGCAGCTTCTCCGGGACAGGGCGACCTGAAGCTTTCTTT
CASSFSGTGRPEAFF
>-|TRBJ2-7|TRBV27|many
TGTGCCAGCAGTTTAAGAAGTACAGCCTACGAGCAGTACTTC
CASSLRSTAYEQYF
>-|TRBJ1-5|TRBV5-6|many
TGTGCCAGCAGCTGCCCCGGGTCACCTCAGCCCCAGCATTTT
CASSCPGSPQPQHF
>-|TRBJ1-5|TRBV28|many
TGTGCCAGCAGTTTACTATCAGGGCACAATCAGCCCCAGCATTTT
CASSLLSGHNQPQHF
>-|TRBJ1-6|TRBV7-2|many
TGTGCCAGCAGCTTAGGAGACCTAAGGAACTCACCCCTCCACTTT
CASSLGDLRNSPLHF
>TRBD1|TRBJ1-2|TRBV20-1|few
TGCAGTGCCCCCCCAGGGGGCAAGTTGGACTATGGCTACACCTTC
CSAPPGGKLDYGYTF
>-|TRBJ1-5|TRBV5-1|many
TGCGCCAGCCCCCTAGGACACGCGTATAGCAATCAGCCCCAGCATTTT
CASPLGHAYSNQPQHF